The clone carrying this T cell receptor (beta chain) was detected only a few times. No antigen is known for it. These data are taken from a study of T cells in Graves' hyperthyroidism and ophthalmopathy. Notes on the study in general: Model-based prediction identified ophthalmopathy a median about 6.8 months prior to its onset. The blood repertoire included most of the expanded thyroid clonotypes above 0.001.

RNA transcripts gave rise to amplified TCR beta CDR3 regions. RT-PCR in the first round (using the HTBI primer set) targeted the TCR CDR3. TCRdb called the multiplex PCR reads again in MiXCR, with one record for every CDR3 protein. The sample has around 690,000 distinct CDR3 sequences; about 18% are singletons. V was pared by 3 bases and J by 14 bases, with 17 bases between. This CDR3 spans 13 amino acids. CDR1 is KGHSH and CDR2 is LQKENI in the germline V gene. When ophthalmopathy did not progress within 18 months, Graves' hyperthyroidism was considered stable. Orbital computed tomography, thyroid ultrasound, serum thyroxine and TRAb, and clinical symptoms together informed the diagnoses.

This sequence was found in a man in his fifties or sixties with Graves' hyperthyroidism. This chain uses TRBV18 with TRBJ2-1, with D perhaps TRBD1 (6 bases). The sequencing input was blood. The CDR3 protein is CASSPAEQGTKFF. CDR3 coding DNA: TGTGCCAGCTCACCGGCTGAGCAAGGGACAAAGTTCTTC.